Detailed here is one T cell receptor beta chain. Its target is not known. The table came from immunoSEQ multiplex PCR; TCRdb's copy has only in-frame clones and leaves some out. The table includes around 97,000 clones, less than 85% detected once. The data stem from a study of OX40 agonist ivuxolimab in advanced cancers. Study overall: Patients treated during dose escalation were battling hepatocellular carcinoma, melanoma, renal cell or head and neck cancer. Partial responses were recorded for three patients, including one with hepatocellular carcinoma and two with cutaneous melanoma.

V trimming: 3 bases; J trimming: 5 bases; junction bases outside the gene matches: 5. The length of the CDR3 is 15 residues. Germline loops: CDR1 SGHRS, CDR2 YFSETQ. Whole-study results and caveats: Blood T cells, both CD4+ and CD8+, expanded clonally by week 6 at 0.1 to 3.0 mg/kg.

This TCR was recovered from an adult with an advanced solid tumor such as melanoma, head and neck, liver or kidney cancer. J is TRBJ2-3 and V is TRBV5-1, with TRBD2 identical over 11 bases. The specimen was CD4+ or CD8+ T cells sorted from blood, collected in a trial of the OX40 agonist ivuxolimab. CDR3 amino acids: CASSSRTSGLDTQYF. The CDR3 nucleotides read TGCGCCAGCAGCTCCCGGACTAGCGGGTTAGATACGCAGTATTTT.